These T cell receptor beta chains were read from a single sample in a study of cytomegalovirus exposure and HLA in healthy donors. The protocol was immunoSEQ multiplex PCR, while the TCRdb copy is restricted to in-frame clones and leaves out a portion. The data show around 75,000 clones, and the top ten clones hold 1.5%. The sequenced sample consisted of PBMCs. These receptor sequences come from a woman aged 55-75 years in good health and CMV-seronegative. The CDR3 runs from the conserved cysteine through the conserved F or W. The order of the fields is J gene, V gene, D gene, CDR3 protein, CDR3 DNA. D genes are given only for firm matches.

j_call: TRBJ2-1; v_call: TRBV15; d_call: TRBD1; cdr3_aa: CATSRDPTGGFHNEQFF; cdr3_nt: TGTGCCACCAGCAGAGATCCAACAGGGGGCTTCCACAATGAGCAGTTCTTC
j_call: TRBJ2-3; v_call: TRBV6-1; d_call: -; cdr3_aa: CASSEEEGNWVTDTQYF; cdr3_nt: TGTGCCAGCAGTGAAGAGGAGGGGAATTGGGTCACAGATACGCAGTATTTT
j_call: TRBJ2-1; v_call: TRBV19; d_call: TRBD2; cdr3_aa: CASRKLAGDNYEQFF; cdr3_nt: TGTGCCAGTAGGAAACTAGCGGGAGATAACTATGAGCAGTTCTTC
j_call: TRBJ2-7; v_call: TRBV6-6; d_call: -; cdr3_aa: CASSPNYEQYF; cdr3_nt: TGTGCCAGCAGTCCTAACTACGAGCAGTACTTC
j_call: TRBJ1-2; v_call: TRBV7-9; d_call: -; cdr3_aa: CASSRSSGGYTF; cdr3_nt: TGTGCCAGCAGCCGGAGTAGTGGGGGCTACACCTTC
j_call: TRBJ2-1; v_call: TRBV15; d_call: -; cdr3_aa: CATSRLAREQFF; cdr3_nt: TGTGCCACCAGCAGACTAGCTCGGGAGCAGTTCTTC
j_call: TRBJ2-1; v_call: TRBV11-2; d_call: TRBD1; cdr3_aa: CASSPGQGASNEQFF; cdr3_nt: TGTGCCAGCAGCCCGGGACAGGGGGCGTCCAATGAGCAGTTCTTC
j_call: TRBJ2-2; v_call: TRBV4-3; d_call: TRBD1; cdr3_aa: CASSQGQGAGELFF; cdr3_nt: TGCGCCAGCAGCCAAGGACAGGGGGCCGGGGAGCTGTTTTTT
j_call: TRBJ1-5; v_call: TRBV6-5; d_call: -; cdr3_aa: CASSYSQTYNQPQHF; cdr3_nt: TGTGCCAGCAGTTACTCGCAAACCTACAATCAGCCCCAGCATTTT
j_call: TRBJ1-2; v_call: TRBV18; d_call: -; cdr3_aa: CASSPPTGSGYGYTF; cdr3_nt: TGTGCCAGCTCACCACCGACAGGCAGTGGCTATGGCTACACCTTC
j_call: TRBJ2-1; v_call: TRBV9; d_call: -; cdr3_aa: CASSGRLFHYNEQFF; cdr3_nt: TGTGCCAGCAGCGGGCGACTTTTCCACTACAATGAGCAGTTCTTC
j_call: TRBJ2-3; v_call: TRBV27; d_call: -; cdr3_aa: CASSLQGRTDTQYF; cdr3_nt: TGTGCCAGCAGTTTACAGGGTAGGACAGATACGCAGTATTTT
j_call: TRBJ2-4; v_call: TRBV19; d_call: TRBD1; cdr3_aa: CASSPAGTAKNIQYF; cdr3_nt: TGTGCCAGTAGTCCAGCCGGGACAGCAAAAAACATTCAGTACTTC
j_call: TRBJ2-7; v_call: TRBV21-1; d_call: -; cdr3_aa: CASSKDCTYEQYF; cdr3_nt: TGTGCCAGCAGCAAAGACTGTACCTACGAGCAGTACTTC
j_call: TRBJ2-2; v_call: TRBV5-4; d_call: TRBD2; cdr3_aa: CASSSPTSGGTGELFF; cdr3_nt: TGTGCCAGCAGCAGCCCAACTAGCGGGGGTACCGGGGAGCTGTTTTTT
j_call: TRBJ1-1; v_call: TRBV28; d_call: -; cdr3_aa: CASSRGGSHTEAFF; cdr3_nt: TGTGCCAGCAGTAGGGGGGGCTCCCACACTGAAGCTTTCTTT
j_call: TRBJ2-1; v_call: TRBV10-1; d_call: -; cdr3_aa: CASAKEGYNEQFF; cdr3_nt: TGCGCCAGCGCTAAGGAGGGTTACAATGAGCAGTTCTTC
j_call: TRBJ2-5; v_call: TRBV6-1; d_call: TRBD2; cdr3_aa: CASSVQARTSGQETQYF; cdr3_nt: TGTGCCAGCAGTGTTCAAGCGCGGACTAGCGGACAAGAGACCCAGTACTTC
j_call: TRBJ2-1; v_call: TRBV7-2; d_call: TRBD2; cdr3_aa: CASSTTSGMYNEQFF; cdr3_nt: TGTGCCAGCAGCACAACTAGCGGGATGTACAATGAGCAGTTCTTC
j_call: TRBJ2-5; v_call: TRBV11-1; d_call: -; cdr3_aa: CASSILGETQYF; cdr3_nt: TGTGCCAGCAGTATACTAGGAGAGACCCAGTACTTC
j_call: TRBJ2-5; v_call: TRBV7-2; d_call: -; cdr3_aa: CASRPGPPLGETQYF; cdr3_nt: TGTGCCAGCAGACCAGGTCCCCCCTTGGGAGAGACCCAGTACTTC
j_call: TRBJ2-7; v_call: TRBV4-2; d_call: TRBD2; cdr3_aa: CASSPGTSGGPYEQYF; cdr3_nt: TGTGCCAGCAGCCCAGGGACTAGCGGGGGGCCCTACGAGCAGTACTTC
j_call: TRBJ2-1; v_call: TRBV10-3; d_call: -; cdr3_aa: CAISAGLFYNEQFF; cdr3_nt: TGTGCCATCAGTGCGGGTCTTTTTTACAATGAGCAGTTCTTC
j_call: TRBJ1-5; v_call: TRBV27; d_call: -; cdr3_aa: CASSLVGGNQPQHF; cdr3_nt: TGTGCCAGCAGTTTAGTGGGGGGTAATCAGCCCCAGCATTTT
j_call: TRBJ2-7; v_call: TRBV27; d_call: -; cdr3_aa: CASSQSYNSYEQYF; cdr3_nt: TGTGCCAGCAGTCAATCATACAACTCCTACGAGCAGTACTTC
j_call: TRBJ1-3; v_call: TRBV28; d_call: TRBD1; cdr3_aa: CASRETGSGNTIYF; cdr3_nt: TGTGCCAGCAGAGAGACAGGGTCTGGAAACACCATATATTTT
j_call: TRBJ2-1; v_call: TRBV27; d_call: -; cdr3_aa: CASRHKATAMRSSRANEQFF; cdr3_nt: TGTGCCAGCAGACACAAAGCGACGGCGATGAGGAGTTCTCGCGCCAATGAGCAGTTCTTC
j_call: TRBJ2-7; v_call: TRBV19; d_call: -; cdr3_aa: CASATGTGTYEQYF; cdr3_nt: TGTGCCAGTGCTACAGGGACGGGGACCTACGAGCAGTACTTC
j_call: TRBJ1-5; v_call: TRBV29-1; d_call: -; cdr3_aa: CSVGGGFGNQPQHF; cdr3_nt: TGCAGCGTTGGAGGAGGGTTCGGCAATCAGCCCCAGCATTTT
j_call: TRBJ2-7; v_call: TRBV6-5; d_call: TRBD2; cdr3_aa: CASSLRGVGAYEQYF; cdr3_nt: TGTGCCAGCAGCCTCCGGGGGGTAGGGGCTTACGAGCAGTACTTC
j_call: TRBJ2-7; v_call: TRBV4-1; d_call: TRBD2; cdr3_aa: CASSQDPPQLAAIYEQYF; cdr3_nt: TGCGCCAGCAGCCAAGATCCCCCACAACTAGCGGCTATTTACGAGCAGTACTTC
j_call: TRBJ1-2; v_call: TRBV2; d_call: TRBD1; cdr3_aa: CARVGQGAGGYTF; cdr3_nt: TGTGCCAGAGTTGGGCAGGGGGCCGGTGGCTACACCTTC
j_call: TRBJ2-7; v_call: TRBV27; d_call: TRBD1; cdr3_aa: CASRLGTAVSYEQYF; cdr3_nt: TGTGCCAGCAGACTCGGGACAGCAGTCTCCTACGAGCAGTACTTC
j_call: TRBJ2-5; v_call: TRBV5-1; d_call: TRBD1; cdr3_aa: CASAPGQGQETQYF; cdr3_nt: TGCGCCAGCGCTCCGGGACAGGGGCAAGAGACCCAGTACTTC
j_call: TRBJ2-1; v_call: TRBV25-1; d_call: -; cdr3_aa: CASSESNGYNEQFF; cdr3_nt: TGTGCCAGCAGTGAATCTAACGGGTACAATGAGCAGTTCTTC